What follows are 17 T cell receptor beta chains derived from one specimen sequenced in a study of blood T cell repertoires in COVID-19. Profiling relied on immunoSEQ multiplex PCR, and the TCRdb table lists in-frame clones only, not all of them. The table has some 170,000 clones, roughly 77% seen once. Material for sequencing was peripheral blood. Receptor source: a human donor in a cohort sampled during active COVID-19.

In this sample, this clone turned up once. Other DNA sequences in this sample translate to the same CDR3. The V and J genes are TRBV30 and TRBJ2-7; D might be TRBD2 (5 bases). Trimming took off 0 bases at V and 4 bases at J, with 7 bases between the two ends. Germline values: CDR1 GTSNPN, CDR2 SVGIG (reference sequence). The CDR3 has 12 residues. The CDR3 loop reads CAWSVRGYEQYF. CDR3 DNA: TGTGCCTGGAGTGTGAGAGGGTACGAGCAGTACTTC.

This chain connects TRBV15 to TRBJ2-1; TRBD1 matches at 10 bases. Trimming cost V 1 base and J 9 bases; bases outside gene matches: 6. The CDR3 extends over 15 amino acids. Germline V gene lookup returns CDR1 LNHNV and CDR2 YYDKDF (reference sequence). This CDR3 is CATSRVLGTGVEQFF. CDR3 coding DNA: TGTGCCACCAGCAGAGTTCTAGGGACAGGGGTTGAGCAGTTCTTC. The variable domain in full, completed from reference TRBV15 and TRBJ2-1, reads DAMVIQNPRYQVTQFGKPVTLSCSQTLNHNVMYWYQQKSSQAPKLLFHYYDKDFNNEADTPDNFQSRRPNTSFCFLDIRSPGLGDTAMYLCATSRVLGTGVEQFFGPGTRLTVL.

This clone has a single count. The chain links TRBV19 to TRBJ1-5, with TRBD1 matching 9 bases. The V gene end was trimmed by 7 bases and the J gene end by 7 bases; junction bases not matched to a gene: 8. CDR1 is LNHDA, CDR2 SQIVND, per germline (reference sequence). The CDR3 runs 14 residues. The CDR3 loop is CASTPDRGWQPQHF. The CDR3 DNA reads TGTGCCAGTACCCCAGACAGGGGGTGGCAGCCCCAGCATTTT.

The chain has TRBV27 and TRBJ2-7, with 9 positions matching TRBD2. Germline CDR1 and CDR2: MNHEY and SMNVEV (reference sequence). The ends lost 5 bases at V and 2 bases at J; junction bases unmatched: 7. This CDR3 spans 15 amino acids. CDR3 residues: CASSLTSGYTYEQYF. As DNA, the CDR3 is TGTGCCAGCAGTCTCACTAGCGGGTATACCTACGAGCAGTACTTC.

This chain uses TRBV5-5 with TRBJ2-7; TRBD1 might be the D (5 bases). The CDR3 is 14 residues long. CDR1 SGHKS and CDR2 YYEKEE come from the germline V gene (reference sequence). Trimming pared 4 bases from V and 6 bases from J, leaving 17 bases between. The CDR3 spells CASSPLQDQGEQYF. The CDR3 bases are TGTGCCAGCAGCCCTCTACAGGACCAGGGCGAGCAGTACTTC. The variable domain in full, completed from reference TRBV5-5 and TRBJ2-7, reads DAGVTQSPTHLIKTRGQQVTLRCSPISGHKSVSWYQQVLGQGPQFIFQYYEKEERGRGNFPDRFSARQFPNYSSELNVNALLLGDSALYLCASSPLQDQGEQYFGPGTRLTVT.

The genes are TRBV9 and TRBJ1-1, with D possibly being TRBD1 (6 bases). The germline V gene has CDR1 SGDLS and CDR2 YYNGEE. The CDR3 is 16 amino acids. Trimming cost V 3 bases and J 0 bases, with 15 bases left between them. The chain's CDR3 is CASSAQAGTLNTEAFF. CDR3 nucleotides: TGTGCCAGCAGCGCCCAGGCCGGGACATTGAACACTGAAGCTTTCTTT.

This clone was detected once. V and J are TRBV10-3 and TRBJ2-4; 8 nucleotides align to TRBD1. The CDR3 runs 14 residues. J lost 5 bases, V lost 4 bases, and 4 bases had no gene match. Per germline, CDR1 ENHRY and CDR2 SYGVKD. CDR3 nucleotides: TGTGCCATCAGTGCTAACAGGGGGGAAAACATTCAGTACTTC. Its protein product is CAISANRGENIQYF.

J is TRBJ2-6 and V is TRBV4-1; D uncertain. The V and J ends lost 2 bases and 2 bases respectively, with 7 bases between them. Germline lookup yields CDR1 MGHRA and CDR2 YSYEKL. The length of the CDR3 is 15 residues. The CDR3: CASSQTSTGANVLTF. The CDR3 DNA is TGCGCCAGCAGCCAAACTTCGACTGGGGCCAACGTCCTGACTTTC.

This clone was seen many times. CDR3 residues: CASSSGRTYEQYF. The DNA of the CDR3 is TGTGCCAGTAGCAGTGGTCGTACCTACGAGCAGTACTTC. This chain uses TRBV19 with TRBJ2-7, with no clear D. The V end was cut by 6 bases, the J end by 2 bases, with 11 bases between. This CDR3 region has 13 residues. Germline V gene sequence: CDR1 LNHDA, CDR2 SQIVND (reference sequence).

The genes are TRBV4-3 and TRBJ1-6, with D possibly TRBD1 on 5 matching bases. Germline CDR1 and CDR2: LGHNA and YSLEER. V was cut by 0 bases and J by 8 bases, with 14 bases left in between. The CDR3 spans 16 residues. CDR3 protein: CASSQDPAGPDSPLHF. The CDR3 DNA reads TGCGCCAGCAGCCAAGACCCAGCAGGGCCGGATTCACCCCTCCACTTT.

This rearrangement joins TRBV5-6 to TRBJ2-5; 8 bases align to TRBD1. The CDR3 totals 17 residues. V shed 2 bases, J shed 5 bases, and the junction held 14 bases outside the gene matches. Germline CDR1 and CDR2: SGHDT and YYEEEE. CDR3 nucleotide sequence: TGTGCCAGCAGCTTAGTTGGGACAGGCTGGACGCTGGAGACCCAGTACTTC. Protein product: CASSLVGTGWTLETQYF.

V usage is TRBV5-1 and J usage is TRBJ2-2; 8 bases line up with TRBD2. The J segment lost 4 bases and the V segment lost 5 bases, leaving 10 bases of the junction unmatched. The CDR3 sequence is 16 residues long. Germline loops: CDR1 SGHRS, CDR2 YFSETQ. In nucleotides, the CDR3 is TGCGCCAGCAGAAGCGGCCGGACTAGCAGCACCGGGGAGCTGTTTTTT. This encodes CASRSGRTSSTGELFF.

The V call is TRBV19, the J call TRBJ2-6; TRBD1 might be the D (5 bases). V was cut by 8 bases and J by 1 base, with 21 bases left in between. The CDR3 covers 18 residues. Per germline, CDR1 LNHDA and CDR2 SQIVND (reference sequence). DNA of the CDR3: TGTGCCAGTCGCGAATTAACCCAGGGCTTATCTGGGGCCAACGTCCTGACTTTC. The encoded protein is CASRELTQGLSGANVLTF.

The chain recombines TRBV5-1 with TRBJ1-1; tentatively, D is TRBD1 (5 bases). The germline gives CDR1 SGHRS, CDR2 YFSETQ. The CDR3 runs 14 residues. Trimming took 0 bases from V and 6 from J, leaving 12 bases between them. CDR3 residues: CASSLAGNGPEAFF. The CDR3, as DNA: TGCGCCAGCAGCTTGGCAGGGAACGGCCCTGAAGCTTTCTTT.

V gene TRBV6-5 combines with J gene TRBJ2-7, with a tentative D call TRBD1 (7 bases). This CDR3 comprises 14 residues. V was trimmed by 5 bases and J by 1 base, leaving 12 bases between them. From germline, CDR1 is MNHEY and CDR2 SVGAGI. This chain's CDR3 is CASSHPGGSYEQYF. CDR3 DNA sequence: TGTGCCAGCAGTCACCCAGGGGGGTCCTACGAGCAGTACTTC.

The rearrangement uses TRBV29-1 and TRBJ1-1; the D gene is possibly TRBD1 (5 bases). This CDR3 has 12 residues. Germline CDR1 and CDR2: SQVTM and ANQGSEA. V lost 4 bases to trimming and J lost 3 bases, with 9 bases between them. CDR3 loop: CSVGRGDTEAFF. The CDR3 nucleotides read TGCAGCGTTGGACGGGGGGACACTGAAGCTTTCTTT.

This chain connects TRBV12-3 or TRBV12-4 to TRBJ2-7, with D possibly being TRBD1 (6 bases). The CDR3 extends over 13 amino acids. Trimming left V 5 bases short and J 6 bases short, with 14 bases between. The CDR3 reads CASSPYRVGEQYF. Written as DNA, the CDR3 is TGTGCCAGCAGTCCGTACAGGGTAGGCGAGCAGTACTTC.